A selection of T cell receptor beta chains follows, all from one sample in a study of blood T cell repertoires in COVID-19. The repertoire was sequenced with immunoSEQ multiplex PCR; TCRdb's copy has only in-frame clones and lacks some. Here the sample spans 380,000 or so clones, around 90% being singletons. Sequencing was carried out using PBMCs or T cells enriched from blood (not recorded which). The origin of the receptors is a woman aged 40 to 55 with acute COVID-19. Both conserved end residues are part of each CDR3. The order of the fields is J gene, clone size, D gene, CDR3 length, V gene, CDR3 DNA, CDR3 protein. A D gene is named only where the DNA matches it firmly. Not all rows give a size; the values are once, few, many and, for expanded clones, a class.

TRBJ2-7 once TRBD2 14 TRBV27 TGTGCCAGCAGAAAACCGGGGGGAGCCTACGAGCAGTACTTC CASRKPGGAYEQYF
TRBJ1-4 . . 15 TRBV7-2 TGTGCCAGCAGCTTAGTTAAGGGGTCTGATGAAAAACTGTTTTTT CASSLVKGSDEKLFF
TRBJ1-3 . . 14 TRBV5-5 TGTGCCAGCAGCGGATCAGGGGTTGGAAACACCATATATTTT CASSGSGVGNTIYF
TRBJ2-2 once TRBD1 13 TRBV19 TGTGCCACTCCGGGACAGGGCACCGGGGAGCTGTTTTTT CATPGQGTGELFF
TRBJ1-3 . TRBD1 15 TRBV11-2 TGTGCCAGCAGACTCGGACAGGGAAGGGAAAACACCATATATTTT CASRLGQGRENTIYF
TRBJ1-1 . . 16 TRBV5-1 TGCGCCAGCAGCGTCAGGGGCCCCGGGGAGAACACTGAAGCTTTCTTT CASSVRGPGENTEAFF
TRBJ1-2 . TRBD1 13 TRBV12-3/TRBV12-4 TGTGCCAGCAGTTTTGGACAGGGGAAGGGCTACACCTTC CASSFGQGKGYTF
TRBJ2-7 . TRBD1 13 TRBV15 TGTGCCACCCCGGACAGGGAGGAATACGAGCAGTACTTC CATPDREEYEQYF
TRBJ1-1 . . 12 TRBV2 TGTGCCAGCAGTGACCTGGGGGGGGAAGCTTTCTTT CASSDLGGEAFF
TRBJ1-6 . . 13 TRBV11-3 TGTGCCAGCAGCCTTCAGGGAAATTCACCCCTCCACTTT CASSLQGNSPLHF